This TCR beta chain comes out of a study of CD8+CD57+ T cells in acquired aplastic anemia. All patients picked for sequencing had shown, by flow cytometry, an expansion of CD8+CD57+ cells. Study-wide points: A set of roughly 27 CD8+ CDR3 sequences was shared between patients and controls, and these sequences appeared highly expressed in patients.

This CDR3 comprises 17 residues. Per the germline V gene, CDR1 is LNHNV and CDR2 is YYDKDF (reference sequence). Both TCR beta VDJ combination and CDR3 sequence profiling were carried out. Genomic DNA was the template for this profiling. One entry per CDR3 protein results from TCRdb running MiXCR on the reads. The data hold approximately 190,000 distinct CDR3 sequences, with around 45% observed a single time. Worth noting for this clonotype: The antigen is undetermined. Sequence at one end of the junction differs from germline and may be a read error.

The chain couples TRBV15 to TRBJ1-5; no firm D call. This receptor was taken from a human donor with aplastic anemia. Sequencing input: sorted CD4+, CD8+, or CD8+CD57+ T cells (not recorded which) from PBMCs. CDR3 sequence reads: CATSRDQAGSYNEPQHF. DNA for the CDR3: TGTGCCACCAGCAGAGATCAGGCGGGAAGCTACAATGAGCCCCAGCATTTT.